The rows below give T cell receptor beta chains drawn from one sample of a study of blood T cell repertoires in COVID-19. This table comes from immunoSEQ multiplex PCR, and its TCRdb copy is limited to in-frame clones, with some not included. The sample has roughly 300,000 clones, approximately 86% seen once. The specimen sequenced was PBMCs or T cells enriched from blood (not recorded which). All receptors derive from a middle-aged woman with acute COVID-19. Both conserved end residues are part of each CDR3. D genes are given only for firm matches. Size is omitted from some rows. Given values are once, few, many or a class for expanded clones.

d_gene,j_gene,abundance,v_gene,CDR3aa,CDR3nt
NA,TRBJ1-2,once,TRBV15,CATSRVPGRVDGYTF,TGTGCCACCAGCAGAGTACCGGGCAGGGTCGATGGCTACACCTTC
TRBD2,TRBJ2-3,NA,TRBV4-3,CASSHEGTSGIIDTQYF,TGCGCCAGCAGCCATGAAGGGACTAGCGGGATTATAGATACGCAGTATTTT
NA,TRBJ2-5,NA,TRBV28,CASGGTAMGETQYF,TGTGCCAGCGGCGGGACAGCTATGGGGGAGACCCAGTACTTC
NA,TRBJ1-6,NA,TRBV28,CASSSGEITYNSPLHF,TGTGCCAGCAGTTCAGGGGAAATAACCTATAATTCACCCCTCCACTTT
NA,TRBJ2-3,NA,TRBV12-3/TRBV12-4,CASSSGFTDTQYF,TGTGCCAGCAGCAGCGGCTTCACAGATACGCAGTATTTT
NA,TRBJ1-5,few,TRBV6-5,CASSPGGKHQPQHF,TGTGCCAGCAGTCCCGGGGGGAAACATCAGCCCCAGCATTTT
NA,TRBJ1-1,NA,TRBV28,CASRTLNTEAFF,TGTGCCAGCAGGACACTGAACACTGAAGCTTTCTTT
TRBD1,TRBJ1-2,NA,TRBV28,CASSLGQGAGIGGYTF,TGTGCCAGCAGTTTGGGGCAGGGGGCCGGCATAGGAGGCTACACCTTC
NA,TRBJ2-6,NA,TRBV9,CASSVTTGANVLTF,TGTGCCAGCAGCGTAACAACTGGGGCCAACGTCCTGACTTTC
NA,TRBJ1-1,few,TRBV7-9,CASLNRGNTEAFF,TGTGCCAGTCTCAATAGGGGGAACACTGAAGCTTTCTTT
NA,TRBJ1-1,NA,TRBV2,CASSYASRSKNTEAFF,TGTGCCAGCAGTTACGCCAGCAGGTCCAAGAACACTGAAGCTTTCTTT
NA,TRBJ1-4,NA,TRBV4-2,CASSQEQGTTNEKLFF,TGTGCCAGCAGCCAAGAACAGGGTACAACTAATGAAAAACTGTTTTTT
NA,TRBJ2-1,NA,TRBV11-1,CASSSRQAIYNEQFF,TGTGCCAGCAGCTCTAGACAGGCCATATACAATGAGCAGTTCTTC
NA,TRBJ2-5,once,TRBV7-6,CASSLGRGIRLETQYF,TGTGCCAGCAGCTTAGGGCGCGGGATTCGGTTGGAGACCCAGTACTTC
TRBD2,TRBJ2-1,NA,TRBV11-2,CASSLVVGLAGGHNEQFF,TGTGCCAGCAGCTTAGTGGTAGGACTAGCGGGAGGGCACAATGAGCAGTTCTTC
NA,TRBJ2-3,NA,TRBV11-2,CASSLDRLADTQYF,TGTGCCAGCAGCTTAGATCGGCTAGCGGATACGCAGTATTTT
NA,TRBJ1-5,NA,TRBV5-5,CASTTNSNQPQHF,TGTGCCAGCACCACAAATAGCAATCAGCCCCAGCATTTT
TRBD2,TRBJ2-5,NA,TRBV6-1,CASSESVAGLAGGETQYF,TGTGCCAGCAGTGAATCGGTGGCGGGACTAGCGGGAGGAGAGACCCAGTACTTC
TRBD1,TRBJ1-6,NA,TRBV6-2/TRBV6-3,CASSDTGVVSPLHF,TGTGCCAGCAGCGATACAGGGGTGGTTTCACCCCTCCACTTT
NA,TRBJ2-1,NA,TRBV27,CASSLSTVSQQFF,TGTGCCAGCAGTTTATCCACAGTGTCGCAGCAGTTCTTC
TRBD2,TRBJ2-7,NA,TRBV28,CASSLVGLAGEREQYF,TGTGCCAGCAGTTTGGTCGGACTAGCGGGAGAACGCGAGCAGTACTTC
TRBD2,TRBJ2-1,NA,TRBV5-5,CASSEGLADGYEQFF,TGTGCCAGCAGCGAAGGACTAGCGGATGGTTATGAGCAGTTCTTC
TRBD1,TRBJ1-4,NA,TRBV7-6,CASRNRDSKLFF,TGTGCCAGCAGAAACCGGGACAGTAAACTGTTTTTT
NA,TRBJ1-5,NA,TRBV18,CASSQNSRWASSNQPQHF,TGTGCCAGCTCCCAAAACTCCCGCTGGGCCTCTAGCAATCAGCCCCAGCATTTT
NA,TRBJ1-1,once,TRBV6-5,CASSYTGEAFF,TGTGCCAGCAGTTACACGGGTGAAGCTTTCTTT
TRBD1,TRBJ1-1,NA,TRBV7-2,CASTQRSPGTGTFF,TGTGCCAGCACCCAACGGAGCCCCGGGACAGGAACTTTCTTT
TRBD1,TRBJ1-6,NA,TRBV5-1,CASSSTGQYNSPLHF,TGCGCCAGCAGCTCGACGGGACAGTATAATTCACCCCTCCACTTT
NA,TRBJ1-1,NA,TRBV18,CASSPPIKNTEAFF,TGTGCCAGCTCACCACCCATCAAGAACACTGAAGCTTTCTTT
TRBD1,TRBJ1-5,NA,TRBV5-8,CASSLQGAKDEPQHF,TGTGCCAGCTCGCTACAGGGGGCGAAGGATGAGCCCCAGCATTTT
NA,TRBJ1-5,NA,TRBV11-1,CASSLGGEGHQPQHF,TGTGCCAGCAGCCTAGGAGGGGAGGGGCATCAGCCCCAGCATTTT
NA,TRBJ2-7,NA,TRBV3-1/TRBV3-2,CASSLSYEQYF,TGTGCCAGCAGCCTATCGTACGAGCAGTACTTC
TRBD1,TRBJ1-1,few,TRBV5-1,CASSLGDRGSANTEAFF,TGCGCCAGCAGCTTGGGAGACAGGGGCTCTGCGAACACTGAAGCTTTCTTT
NA,TRBJ1-2,NA,TRBV7-9,CASSRSALNYGYTF,TGTGCCAGCAGTCGATCCGCCCTAAACTATGGCTACACCTTC
TRBD2,TRBJ2-3,NA,TRBV7-2,CASSPTSGGVTDTQYF,TGTGCCAGCAGCCCTACTAGCGGGGGGGTCACAGATACGCAGTATTTT
NA,TRBJ1-1,NA,TRBV18,CASSQEGFKLGAFF,TGTGCCAGCTCACAAGAGGGTTTCAAGCTGGGAGCTTTCTTT
NA,TRBJ2-3,few,TRBV6-5,CASSPTDTQYF,TGTGCCAGCAGCCCGACAGATACGCAGTATTTT
NA,TRBJ2-6,NA,TRBV7-2,CASSSETGANVLTF,TGTGCCAGCAGCTCAGAAACTGGGGCCAACGTCCTGACTTTC
TRBD2,TRBJ2-7,NA,TRBV3-1/TRBV3-2,CASSHATSGSFPYEQYF,TGTGCCAGCAGCCACGCTACTAGCGGGAGCTTCCCCTACGAGCAGTACTTC
NA,TRBJ2-7,NA,TRBV7-8,CASSLVSDIYEQYF,TGTGCCAGCAGCTTGGTTTCGGACATCTACGAGCAGTACTTC
NA,TRBJ2-7,once,TRBV7-2,CASSLRGRGNEQYF,TGTGCCAGCAGCTTAAGGGGGCGGGGAAACGAGCAGTACTTC
NA,TRBJ2-3,NA,TRBV10-3,CAISGGGGSITDTQYF,TGTGCCATCAGCGGGGGAGGGGGATCGATCACAGATACGCAGTATTTT
TRBD2,TRBJ2-3,NA,TRBV6-6,CASSRTSGTSLTDTQYF,TGTGCCAGCAGTCGAACTTCCGGGACTAGCCTCACAGATACGCAGTATTTT
TRBD2,TRBJ2-1,NA,TRBV27,CASSSSGRVGYNEQFF,TGTGCCAGCAGCAGTAGCGGGAGGGTCGGATACAATGAGCAGTTCTTC
NA,TRBJ2-5,NA,TRBV7-2,CASSLGGVQETQYF,TGTGCCAGCAGCTTAGGCGGGGTGCAAGAGACCCAGTACTTC
NA,TRBJ2-2,NA,TRBV4-2,CASSQQSNTGELFF,TGTGCCAGCAGCCAACAATCGAACACCGGGGAGCTGTTTTTT
TRBD1,TRBJ1-5,NA,TRBV5-1,CASSPGTGAGYSNQPQHF,TGCGCCAGCAGCCCCGGGACAGGGGCCGGATATAGCAATCAGCCCCAGCATTTT
NA,TRBJ2-7,NA,TRBV10-1,CASSGCHEQYF,TGCGCCAGCAGCGGTTGCCACGAGCAGTACTTC
NA,TRBJ2-7,NA,TRBV7-9,CASSLGLGGNEQYF,TGTGCCAGCAGCTTAGGCTTAGGAGGGAACGAGCAGTACTTC
TRBD1,TRBJ1-2,NA,TRBV5-1,CASSLTGTGSGYGYTF,TGCGCCAGCAGCCTAACCGGGACAGGGTCCGGCTATGGCTACACCTTC
TRBD2,TRBJ2-5,NA,TRBV6-5,CASSQTGTSSETQYF,TGTGCCAGCAGTCAGACAGGGACTAGCTCGGAGACCCAGTACTTC
NA,TRBJ1-3,NA,TRBV6-2/TRBV6-3,CASSLVLSGNTIYF,TGTGCCAGCAGTTTAGTACTCTCTGGAAACACCATATATTTT
NA,TRBJ2-1,NA,TRBV10-3,CAIKTSYNEQFF,TGTGCCATCAAGACATCTTACAATGAGCAGTTCTTC
NA,TRBJ1-5,NA,TRBV18,CASSPGHRGNQPQHF,TGTGCCAGCTCACCGGGACACCGCGGAAATCAGCCCCAGCATTTT
TRBD2,TRBJ2-3,NA,TRBV9,CASSYWDYLTDTQYF,TGTGCCAGCAGCTACTGGGACTACCTCACAGATACGCAGTATTTT
NA,TRBJ2-3,NA,TRBV5-1,CASSLRAGTTDTQYF,TGCGCCAGCAGCTTGCGGGCGGGGACCACAGATACGCAGTATTTT
NA,TRBJ2-3,NA,TRBV2,CASSQRSTDTQYF,TGTGCCAGCAGCCAACGGAGCACAGATACGCAGTATTTT
NA,TRBJ1-2,NA,TRBV21-1,CASTDGEDGYTF,TGTGCCAGCACCGACGGGGAGGATGGCTACACCTTC